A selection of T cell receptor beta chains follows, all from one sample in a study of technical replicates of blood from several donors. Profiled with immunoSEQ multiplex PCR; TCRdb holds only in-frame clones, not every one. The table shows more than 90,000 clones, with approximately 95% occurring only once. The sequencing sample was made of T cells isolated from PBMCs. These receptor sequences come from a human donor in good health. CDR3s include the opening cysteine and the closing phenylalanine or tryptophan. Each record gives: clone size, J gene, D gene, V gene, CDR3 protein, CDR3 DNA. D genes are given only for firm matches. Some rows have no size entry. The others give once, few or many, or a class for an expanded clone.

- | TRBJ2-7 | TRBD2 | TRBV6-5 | CASSYSTSGAYEQYF | TGTGCCAGCAGTTACTCGACTAGCGGGGCCTACGAGCAGTACTTC
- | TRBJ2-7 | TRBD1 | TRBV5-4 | CASSLDISWGQVSYEQYF | TGTGCCAGCAGCTTGGATATTAGTTGGGGACAGGTCTCCTACGAGCAGTACTTC
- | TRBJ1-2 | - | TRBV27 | CASSLAGAYGYTF | TGTGCCAGCAGTTTGGCGGGGGCCTATGGCTACACCTTC
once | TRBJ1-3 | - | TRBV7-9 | CASSWEGHSGNTIYF | TGTGCCAGCAGCTGGGAGGGCCACTCTGGAAACACCATATATTTT
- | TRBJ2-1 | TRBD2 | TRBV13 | CASSLGLARNEQFF | TGTGCCAGCAGCTTAGGACTAGCGCGGAATGAGCAGTTCTTC
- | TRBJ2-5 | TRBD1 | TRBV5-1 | CASSPGQGAETQYF | TGCGCCAGCAGCCCAGGACAGGGTGCGGAGACCCAGTACTTC
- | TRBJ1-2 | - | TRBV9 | CASSVRQGYGYTF | TGTGCCAGCAGCGTAAGGCAGGGGTATGGCTACACCTTC
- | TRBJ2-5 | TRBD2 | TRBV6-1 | CASNGRAQETQYF | TGTGCCAGCAACGGGAGGGCCCAAGAGACCCAGTACTTC
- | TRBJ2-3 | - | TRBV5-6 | CASSLVQGRVMFTDTQYF | TGTGCCAGCAGCTTGGTACAGGGTAGGGTCATGTTCACAGATACGCAGTATTTT
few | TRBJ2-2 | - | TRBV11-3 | CASSRLTGNTGELFF | TGTGCCAGCAGCCGACTGACAGGGAACACCGGGGAGCTGTTTTTT